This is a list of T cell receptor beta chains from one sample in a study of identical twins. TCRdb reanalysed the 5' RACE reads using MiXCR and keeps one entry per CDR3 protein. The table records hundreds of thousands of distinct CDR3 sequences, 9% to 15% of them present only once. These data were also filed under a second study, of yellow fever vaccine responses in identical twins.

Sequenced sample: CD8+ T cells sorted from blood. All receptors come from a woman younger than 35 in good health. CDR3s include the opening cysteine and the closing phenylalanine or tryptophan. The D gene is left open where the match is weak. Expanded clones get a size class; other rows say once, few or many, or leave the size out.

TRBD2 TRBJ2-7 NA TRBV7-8 TGTGCCAGCAGCCTCCTGCCGGGACTAGCGGGAGGGCCGGGCGAGCAGTACTTC CASSLLPGLAGGPGEQYF
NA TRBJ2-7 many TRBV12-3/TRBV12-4 TGTGCCAGCAGCCCGACAGGCTACGAGCAGTACTTC CASSPTGYEQYF
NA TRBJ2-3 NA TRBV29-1 TGCAGCGTTGTTGGAGGGCGGGTGCCCACAGATACGCAGTATTTT CSVVGGRVPTDTQYF
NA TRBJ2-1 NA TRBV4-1 TGCGCCAGCAGCCAAACGGCCAAACAGGGATGGAATGAGCAGTTCTTC CASSQTAKQGWNEQFF
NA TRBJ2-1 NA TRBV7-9 TGTGCCAGCAGCTTTGGAGTAGATGAGCAGTTCTTC CASSFGVDEQFF
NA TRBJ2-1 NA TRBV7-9 TGTGCCAGCAGCTTAGATCGGGGCGATGAGCAGTTCTTC CASSLDRGDEQFF
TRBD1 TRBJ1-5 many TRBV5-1 TGCGCCAGCAGCCTCGGGACAGGGGGTGATCAGCCCCAGCATTTT CASSLGTGGDQPQHF
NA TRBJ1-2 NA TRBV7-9 TGTGCCAGCAGCTCGGAGGGGGTTAGTGGCTACACCTTC CASSSEGVSGYTF
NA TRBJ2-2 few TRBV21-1 TGTGCCAGCAGCAAAGGGGGACAGGGAAGGACCGGGGAGCTGTTTTTT CASSKGGQGRTGELFF
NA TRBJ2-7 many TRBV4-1 TGCGCCAGCAGCCAACGTGGGGCCCCGTACGAGCAGTACTTC CASSQRGAPYEQYF
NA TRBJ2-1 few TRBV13 TGTGCCAGCAGCTTAAGGTTAGCGGAGGAGCAGTTCTTC CASSLRLAEEQFF
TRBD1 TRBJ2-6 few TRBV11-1 TGTGCCAGCAGCGCCGGGACAGGGGGTTTCTCTGGGGCCAACGTCCTGACTTTC CASSAGTGGFSGANVLTF
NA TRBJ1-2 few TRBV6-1 TGTGCCAGCAGTATCGGACCTGATAACTATGGCTACACCTTC CASSIGPDNYGYTF
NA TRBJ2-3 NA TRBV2 TGTGCCAGCAGTGGGGGGACTTTCACAGATACGCAGTATTTT CASSGGTFTDTQYF
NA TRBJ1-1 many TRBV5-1 TGCGCCAGCAGGGGAACGAACACTGAAGCTTTCTTT CASRGTNTEAFF
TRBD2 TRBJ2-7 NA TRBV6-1 TGTGCCAGCAGTGATGGGGGGGACTACGAGCAGTACTTC CASSDGGDYEQYF
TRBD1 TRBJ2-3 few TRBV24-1 TGTGCCACCAGTGATCTCCGGGACAGGGGATCAGATACGCAGTATTTT CATSDLRDRGSDTQYF
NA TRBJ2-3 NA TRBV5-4 TGTGCCAGCAGCCCGGGACTCCCGGGGTCGGCAGATACGCAGTATTTT CASSPGLPGSADTQYF